This record covers a single TCR beta chain. Sequencing used immunoSEQ multiplex PCR; TCRdb keeps in-frame clones, though not all of them. The table has about 74,000 clones, approximately 94% seen once. These data are taken from a study of cytomegalovirus exposure and HLA in healthy donors. V was clipped by 1 base and J by 8 bases; unmatched bases: 13. This CDR3 is built from 17 residues. Germline CDR1 LGHNA, CDR2 YSLEER. The V and J genes are TRBV4-3 and TRBJ2-1; 8 nucleotides line up with TRBD1. The sequenced material came from PBMCs. The receptor was isolated from a woman between 18 and 29 years old in good health and CMV-seropositive. This chain's CDR3 is CASSQALQGVGIDEQFF. For the CDR3, the DNA is TGCGCCAGCAGCCAAGCTTTACAGGGGGTCGGGATCGATGAGCAGTTCTTC.